Given below is one T cell receptor (beta chain) in context. Its antigen is not identified. PCR used 60 Vbeta primers and 13 Jbeta primers. This table comes from immunoSEQ multiplex PCR, and its TCRdb copy is limited to in-frame clones, with some not included. The sample holds roughly 120,000 clones; over 75% are singletons and the top ten take around 5.8%. These data originate in a study of cytomegalovirus exposure and HLA in healthy donors. About the study: Across 300 to 400 genotyped donors, over 70% landed in the Caucasian-associated ancestry cluster.

General study findings and limits: In presence/absence analyses, roughly uniform sequencing depth across donors was assumed. Among TCR beta chains of equal frequency, HLA-associated ones were more clonally expanded in a later analysis.

Sequenced sample: PBMCs. This clonotype was sampled from a man aged 18 to 30 in good health and CMV-seropositive.

The CDR3 reads CASSHQDGGEGSLGTQYF. CDR3 bases: TGCGCCAGCAGCCACCAGGACGGGGGGGAAGGATCGCTTGGTACGCAGTATTTT. This rearrangement joins TRBV4-1 to TRBJ2-3, with 8 bases matching TRBD2. The CDR3 sequence is 18 residues long. Germline CDR1 MGHRA, CDR2 YSYEKL. V gave up 3 bases and J gave up 8 bases; unmatched junction bases: 19.